Below are 2 T cell receptor beta chains sequenced from a single sample in a study of long-term antiretroviral therapy in people with HIV. A v3.0 immunoSEQ assay was performed at survey level. TCRdb's copy holds only in-frame clones and misses some; the assay was immunoSEQ multiplex PCR. The sample includes tens of thousands of clones, roughly 80% of them seen just once. Specimen: unsorted PBMCs, collected 0.4 years after starting antiretroviral therapy. Receptor source: a man in his forties or fifties with HIV.

This clone has only one observation. The rearrangement joins TRBV11-3 to TRBJ2-1; D may be TRBD1 (5 bases). Per germline, CDR1 SGHNT and CDR2 YENEEA. V was pared by 1 base and J by 7 bases, with 14 bases between. The CDR3 length is 15 residues. DNA for the CDR3: TGTGCCAGCAGCTTAGGGCAGGGATCGGTGAATGAGCAGTTCTTC. Encoded protein: CASSLGQGSVNEQFF.

The V gene is TRBV29-1, the J gene TRBJ2-7; D possibly matches TRBD1 or TRBD2 (5 bases each). Trimming took 4 bases from V and 5 from J, leaving 12 bases between them. The CDR3 spans 12 residues. Germline CDR1 is SQVTM and CDR2 is ANQGSEA. CDR3 sequence reads: CSVARMGDEQYF. CDR3 bases: TGCAGCGTTGCTAGGATGGGGGACGAGCAGTACTTC.